The 25 T cell receptor beta chains given below trace back to one sample, sequenced in a study of siplizumab effects on memory and regulatory T cells. These receptors' antigens are unknown. Libraries were prepared by immunoSEQ multiplex PCR; TCRdb keeps only in-frame clonotypes and omits some of them. Of more than 5,000 clones listed, about 46% are singletons. Coculture of the mixed lymphocyte reaction cells took place at 37 degrees C and lasted approximately six days. The sequenced sample was CFSE-low (dividing) CD8+ T cells sorted from an allogeneic mixed lymphocyte reaction. Every receptor here comes from a human donor in good health; the cells came from an allogeneic mixed lymphocyte reaction. Some clones in this sample may be carry-over from other donors' samples.

V is TRBV7-8 and J is TRBJ2-1; D may be TRBD1 (5 bases). The CDR3 totals 12 residues. Trimming took off 8 bases at V and 5 bases at J, with 10 bases between the two ends. Germline CDR1 is SGHVS and CDR2 is FQNEAQ. CDR3 residues: CASSGPHNEQFF. The CDR3 DNA reads as TGTGCCAGCTCAGGGCCCCACAATGAGCAGTTCTTC.

The CDR3 here is CASSLYPPTGKEAYEQYF. The CDR3 bases are TGTGCCAGCAGTTTATACCCCCCGACAGGGAAAGAAGCCTACGAGCAGTACTTC. The chain recombines TRBV27 with TRBJ2-7; 7 nucleotides match TRBD1. This CDR3 is built from 18 residues. Unmatched junction bases numbered 14, after V lost 1 base and J lost 2 bases. Germline CDR1 reads MNHEY; CDR2 reads SMNVEV (reference sequence).

The chain is built from TRBV15 and TRBJ2-5; TRBD1 is a possible D gene (7 bases). V was pared by 5 bases and J by 7 bases, with 20 bases between. CDR1 is LNHNV and CDR2 is YYDKDF in the germline V gene (reference sequence). This CDR3 comprises 15 residues. CDR3 protein: CATSSKTGSGATQYF. The CDR3 nucleotides are TGTGCCACCAGCTCCAAGACAGGGTCGGGGGCGACCCAGTACTTC.

The gene calls are TRBV27 and TRBJ2-5, with 12 bases fitting TRBD1. Germline loops: CDR1 MNHEY, CDR2 SMNVEV (reference sequence). The junction had 7 bases not matched to a gene; V was cut back by 5 bases and J by 6 bases. The CDR3 is made up of 15 amino acids. In DNA, the CDR3 is TGTGCCAGCAGTCCGACCGGGACAGGGGGCAAGACCCAGTACTTC. Its translation: CASSPTGTGGKTQYF.

The chain couples TRBV9 to TRBJ1-5; D remains ambiguous. From germline, CDR1 is SGDLS and CDR2 YYNGEE. Trimming stripped 3 bases from V and 0 bases from J, with 10 bases between. The CDR3 is made up of 15 amino acids. The CDR3 sequence: CASSGGGNSNQPQHF. The CDR3 DNA follows: TGTGCCAGCAGCGGAGGCGGGAATAGCAATCAGCCCCAGCATTTT.

In its sample, this clone was seen a few times. V usage is TRBV11-2 and J usage is TRBJ2-5, with D maybe TRBD2 (5 bases). Trimming stripped 2 bases from V and 1 base from J, with 8 bases between. The CDR3 contains 14 residues. The V gene's germline CDR1 is SGHAT and CDR2 FQNNGV. The CDR3 here is CASSLSSGQETQYF. CDR3 DNA: TGTGCCAGCAGCTTATCGAGCGGCCAAGAGACCCAGTACTTC.

The CDR3 region has the DNA TGTGCCAGCAGCTCCCCGGGTCGGAACAATGAGCAGTTCTTC. Its protein is CASSSPGRNNEQFF. The chain joins TRBV7-3 to TRBJ2-1; D is ambiguous. Between the trimmed V and J ends, which lost 4 bases and 5 bases, there was a span of 12 bases. The CDR3 is 14 residues long. The V gene's germline CDR1 is SGHTA and CDR2 FQGTGA.

V and J are TRBV29-1 and TRBJ2-7, with TRBD1 as a possible D gene (6 bases). The CDR3 runs 12 residues. V gave up 0 bases and J gave up 6 bases, with 9 bases separating them. From germline, CDR1 is SQVTM and CDR2 ANQGSEA. The CDR3 reads CSVEDRGVEQYF. CDR3 DNA: TGCAGCGTTGAAGACAGGGGAGTCGAGCAGTACTTC.

The rearrangement links TRBV9 to TRBJ2-5, with a tentative D call TRBD1 (6 bases). V lost 0 bases and J 4 bases, leaving 16 bases between the germline ends. Germline V gene data show CDR1 as SGDLS and CDR2 as YYNGEE. This CDR3 has 16 residues. The CDR3 is CASSVDLGQNLETQYF. CDR3 bases: TGTGCCAGCAGCGTAGACCTTGGACAGAACCTAGAGACCCAGTACTTC. Drawing the rest from reference TRBV9 and TRBJ2-5, the complete variable domain is DSGVTQTPKHLITATGQRVTLRCSPRSGDLSVYWYQQSLDQGLQFLIQYYNGEERAKGNILERFSAQQFPDLHSELNLSSLELGDSALYFCASSVDLGQNLETQYFGPGTRLLVL.

This clone is judged large. The rearrangement uses TRBV14 and TRBJ2-7; D possibly corresponds to TRBD2 (6 bases). Germline assignment: CDR1 SGHDN and CDR2 FVKESK. The CDR3 runs 14 residues. Between the trimmed V and J ends, which lost 1 base and 6 bases, there was a span of 13 bases. The CDR3 spells CASSQVRTNGEQYF. DNA for the CDR3: TGTGCCAGCAGCCAAGTAAGGACTAATGGCGAGCAGTACTTC. Complete variable domain (other parts from reference TRBV14 and TRBJ2-7): EAGVTQFPSHSVIEKGQTVTLRCDPISGHDNLYWYRRVMGKEIKFLLHFVKESKQDESGMPNNRFLAERTGGTYSTLKVQPAELEDSGVYFCASSQVRTNGEQYFGPGTRLTVT.

The chain recombines TRBV6-1 with TRBJ1-1; the D is unclear. The CDR3 length is 15 residues. Germline CDR1 and CDR2: MNHNS and SASEGT. V was shortened by 1 base and J by 1 base, with 10 bases between the two germline ends. In DNA form, the CDR3 reads TGTGCCAGCAGTGAAGGAAGGACGGGGAACACTGAAGCTTTCTTT. Translation: CASSEGRTGNTEAFF.

This clone has only one observation. The rearrangement uses TRBV27 and TRBJ1-1; D may be TRBD1 (5 bases). Per germline, CDR1 MNHEY and CDR2 SMNVEV (reference sequence). The V and J ends lost 2 bases and 3 bases respectively, with 7 bases between them. The CDR3 is 13 amino acids. In DNA form, the CDR3 reads TGTGCCAGCAGTTTAGGACAACACACTGAAGCTTTCTTT. Its translation: CASSLGQHTEAFF.

The J gene is TRBJ2-3, the V gene TRBV27; D unclear. Germline V gene data show CDR1 as MNHEY and CDR2 as SMNVEV (reference sequence). Trimming shortened V by 5 bases and J by 2 bases, and 5 bases separated the two germline ends. This CDR3 contains 12 residues. DNA for the CDR3: TGTGCCAGCAGTCTAAACACAGATACGCAGTATTTT. This encodes CASSLNTDTQYF.

The rearrangement links TRBV19 to TRBJ1-2, with TRBD1 matching over 7 bases. The germline V gene encodes CDR1 LNHDA and CDR2 SQIVND (reference sequence). The J segment lost 2 bases and the V segment lost 5 bases, leaving 2 bases of the junction unmatched. This CDR3 has 13 amino acids. CDR3 loop: CASSPGQNYGYTF. As DNA, the CDR3 is TGTGCCAGTAGTCCGGGACAGAACTATGGCTACACCTTC.

V and J are TRBV5-1 and TRBJ2-7; D unresolved. The V end was cut by 0 bases, the J end by 2 bases, with 12 bases between. This CDR3 spans 15 amino acids. Germline V CDR1 and CDR2: SGHRS, YFSETQ. The CDR3 sequence: CASSLAVGSPYEQYF. The CDR3 DNA reads as TGCGCCAGCAGCTTGGCTGTGGGGTCACCCTACGAGCAGTACTTC.

The chain has TRBV5-1 and TRBJ2-1; weak D call: TRBD2 (5 bases). The CDR3 totals 16 residues. The germline V and J ends were trimmed by 0 bases and 0 bases, with 10 bases remaining between them. The germline V gene has CDR1 SGHRS and CDR2 YFSETQ. The CDR3, as DNA: TGCGCCAGCAGCTTGGGCAGACGGGGCTCCTACAATGAGCAGTTCTTC. This sequence encodes CASSLGRRGSYNEQFF.

The V and J genes are TRBV5-5 and TRBJ1-5; D remains ambiguous. The V end lost 0 bases, the J end lost 3 bases, and 10 bases lay between the germline ends. Germline CDR1 and CDR2: SGHKS and YYEKEE (reference sequence). CDR3 size: 15 residues. The chain's CDR3 is CASSLAEGYNQPQHF. For the CDR3, the DNA is TGTGCCAGCAGCTTGGCGGAGGGCTACAATCAGCCCCAGCATTTT.

This clone was observed a few times. The rearrangement joins TRBV5-4 to TRBJ2-1; D is unresolved. CDR3 size: 13 residues. V dropped 0 bases and J dropped 3 bases, with 4 bases sitting between them. Germline loops: CDR1 SGHNT, CDR2 YYREEE (reference sequence). The CDR3 spells CASSLANYNEQFF. The CDR3 DNA is TGTGCCAGCAGCTTGGCTAACTACAATGAGCAGTTCTTC.

The rearrangement joins TRBV14 to TRBJ2-7, with D perhaps being TRBD1 or TRBD2 (5 bases each). The V gene's germline CDR1 is SGHDN and CDR2 FVKESK. The V gene lost 1 base and the J gene lost 2 bases, with 15 bases spanning the gap. CDR3 length equals 16 residues. The CDR3 loop reads CASSQASRGGPYEQYF. The CDR3, as DNA: TGTGCCAGCAGCCAAGCCTCGAGGGGTGGACCCTACGAGCAGTACTTC.

The genes are TRBV9 and TRBJ1-1; 9 nucleotides agree with TRBD1. Germline CDR1 is SGDLS and CDR2 is YYNGEE. The CDR3 is 15 amino acids. V trimming: 1 base; J trimming: 2 bases; junction bases outside the gene matches: 3. CDR3 in DNA: TGTGCCAGCAGCGTAACAGGGGGCGACAACACTGAAGCTTTCTTT. Its protein product is CASSVTGGDNTEAFF.

This clone was recorded a few times. The genes are TRBV4-1 and TRBJ2-1; TRBD2 agrees at 8 bases. The junction had 7 bases not matched to a gene; V was cut back by 0 bases and J by 6 bases. The CDR3 has 16 residues. The germline CDR1 and CDR2 sequences are MGHRA and YSYEKL. CDR3 nucleotides: TGCGCCAGCAGCCAAGATTCGGCTAGCGGGCTCAATGAGCAGTTCTTC. Its translation: CASSQDSASGLNEQFF.

J is TRBJ2-4 and V is TRBV30; tentative D call: TRBD1 (6 bases). This CDR3 contains 15 residues. The germline V and J ends were trimmed by 4 bases and 1 base, with 14 bases remaining between them. Germline values: CDR1 GTSNPN, CDR2 SVGIG (reference sequence). CDR3 sequence (DNA): TGTGCCTGGACCCAACAGGGCCTTGCCAAAAACATTCAGTACTTC. Amino acids: CAWTQQGLAKNIQYF.

The J gene is TRBJ2-1, the V gene TRBV6-1; tentatively, D is TRBD2 (5 bases). CDR3 size: 13 residues. The germline V gene encodes CDR1 MNHNS and CDR2 SASEGT. Trimming removed 1 base from V and 8 bases from J, with 9 bases in between. The CDR3 DNA reads as TGTGCCAGCAGTGAAGGGGAGTGGGATGAGCAGTTCTTC. It is translated as CASSEGEWDEQFF.

V gene TRBV4-1 combines with J gene TRBJ1-1; 8 nucleotides match TRBD1. The ends lost 5 bases at V and 12 bases at J; junction bases unmatched: 11. Germline V CDR1 and CDR2: MGHRA, YSYEKL. The CDR3 has 13 residues. The CDR3 region has the DNA TGCGCCAGCAGCTCAACAGGGGGAGTTGGGTCTTTCTTT. It codes for CASSSTGGVGSFF.

The rearrangement links TRBV6-6 to TRBJ2-7; D not resolved. Germline V gene data show CDR1 as MNHNY and CDR2 as SVGAGI (reference sequence). V was pared by 0 bases and J by 5 bases, with 5 bases between. This CDR3 is built from 12 residues. The CDR3 DNA reads TGTGCCAGCAGTTACTCCGTGGACGAGCAGTACTTC. It translates to CASSYSVDEQYF.